The clone carrying this TCR beta chain has a handful of counts. Its specificity is unknown. Study findings and constraints: Tumor-infiltrating Treg TCR alpha and beta sequences overlapped most with tumor naive CD4+ T cells, then blood naive.

A single record per CDR3 protein comes from TCRdb applying MiXCR to the 5' RACE reads. The sample holds about 40,000 distinct CDR3 sequences; approximately 22% are singletons and the top ten take about 4%. V shed 3 bases and J shed 0 bases, with 15 bases lying between them. The length of the CDR3 is 17 residues. The germline V gene has CDR1 MDHEN and CDR2 SYDVKM. Treg sorting used a CD4+CD25+CD127-/low gate. The TCR sequence derives from a female donor with breast cancer. The rearrangement joins TRBV28 to TRBJ2-4; tentatively, D is TRBD1 or TRBD2 (5 bases each). The material sequenced was Tregs sorted from blood. This CDR3 is CASSLFGTQIAKNIQYF. DNA of the CDR3: TGTGCCAGCAGTTTGTTTGGGACGCAAATAGCCAAAAACATTCAGTACTTC.